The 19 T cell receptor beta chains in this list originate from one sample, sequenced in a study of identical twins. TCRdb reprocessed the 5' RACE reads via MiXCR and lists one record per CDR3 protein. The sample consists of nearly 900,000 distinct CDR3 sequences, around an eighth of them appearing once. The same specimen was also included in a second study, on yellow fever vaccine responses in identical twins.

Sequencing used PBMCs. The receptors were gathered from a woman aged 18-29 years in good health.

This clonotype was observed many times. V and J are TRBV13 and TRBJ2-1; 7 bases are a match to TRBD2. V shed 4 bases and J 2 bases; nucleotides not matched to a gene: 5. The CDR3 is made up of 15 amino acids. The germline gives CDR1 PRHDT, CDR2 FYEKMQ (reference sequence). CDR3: CASSSRTSPYNEQFF. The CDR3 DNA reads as TGTGCCAGCAGCTCTAGGACTAGTCCCTACAATGAGCAGTTCTTC.

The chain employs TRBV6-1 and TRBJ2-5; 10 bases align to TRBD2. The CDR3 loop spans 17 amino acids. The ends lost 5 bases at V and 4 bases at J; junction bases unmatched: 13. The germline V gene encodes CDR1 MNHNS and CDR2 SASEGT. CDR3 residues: CASSSGRGTRKGETQYF. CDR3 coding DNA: TGTGCCAGCAGTAGCGGGAGGGGTACTAGGAAGGGAGAGACCCAGTACTTC.

CDR3 residues: CSARDGQEVQETQYF. The CDR3 coding sequence is TGCAGTGCTAGAGACGGGCAGGAGGTACAAGAGACCCAGTACTTC. The V and J genes are TRBV20-1 and TRBJ2-5; maybe TRBD2 (5 bases). V shed 0 bases and J shed 2 bases, with 13 bases lying between them. CDR1 and CDR2 from the germline V gene are DFQATT and SNEGSKA (reference sequence). The CDR3 runs 15 residues.

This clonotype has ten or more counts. Here the CDR3 reads CASSLSGIYEQYF. The CDR3, as DNA: TGTGCCAGCAGCCTCTCGGGTATCTACGAGCAGTACTTC. The gene calls are TRBV5-5 and TRBJ2-7; D gene unclear. Germline V gives CDR1 SGHKS, CDR2 YYEKEE (reference sequence). V lost 4 bases, J lost 3 bases, and 11 bases lay in between. The length of the CDR3 is 13 residues.

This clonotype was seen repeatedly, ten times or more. In DNA form, the CDR3 reads TGCGCCAGCAGCCACCCGGGACTAGGACACAATGAGCAGTTCTTC. It yields the protein CASSHPGLGHNEQFF. The rearrangement links TRBV4-1 to TRBJ2-1, with TRBD2 identical over 8 bases. The V segment lost 3 bases and the J segment 5 bases; nucleotides outside the gene matches: 6. This CDR3 is 15 amino acids long. Germline CDR1 MGHRA, CDR2 YSYEKL.

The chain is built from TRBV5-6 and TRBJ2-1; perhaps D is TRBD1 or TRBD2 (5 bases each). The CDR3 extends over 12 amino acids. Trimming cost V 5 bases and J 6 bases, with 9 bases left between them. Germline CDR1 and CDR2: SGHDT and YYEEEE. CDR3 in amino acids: CASSAGTNEQFF. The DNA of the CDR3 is TGTGCCAGCAGTGCAGGGACCAATGAGCAGTTCTTC.

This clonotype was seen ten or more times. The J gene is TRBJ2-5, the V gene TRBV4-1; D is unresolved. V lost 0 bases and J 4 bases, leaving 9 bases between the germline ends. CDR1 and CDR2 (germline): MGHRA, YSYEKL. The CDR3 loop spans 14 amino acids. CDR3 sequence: CASSQDLLLETQYF. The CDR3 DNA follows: TGCGCCAGCAGCCAAGATCTCCTTTTAGAGACCCAGTACTTC.

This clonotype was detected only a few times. The chain's CDR3 is CASSYSSYLAVNEQFF. CDR3 bases: TGTGCCAGCAGTTACTCAAGTTATCTAGCGGTAAATGAGCAGTTCTTC. The chain uses TRBV6-5 and TRBJ2-1, with TRBD2 identical over 7 bases. The V gene's germline CDR1 is MNHEY and CDR2 SVGAGI. This CDR3 is built from 16 residues. With V trimmed by 0 bases and J by 7 bases, 9 bases remained unmatched.

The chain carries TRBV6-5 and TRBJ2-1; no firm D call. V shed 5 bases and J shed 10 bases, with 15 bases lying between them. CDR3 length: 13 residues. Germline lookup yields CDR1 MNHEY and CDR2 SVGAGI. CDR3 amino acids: CASSHTLGFEQFF. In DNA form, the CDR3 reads TGTGCCAGCAGTCACACCTTGGGCTTCGAGCAGTTCTTC.

The CDR3 spells CAIAKEITDTQYF. The CDR3 DNA is TGTGCCATAGCTAAGGAAATCACAGATACGCAGTATTTT. The chain links TRBV10-3 to TRBJ2-3, with unresolved D. The CDR3 sequence is 13 residues long. V was shortened by 9 bases and J by 2 bases, with 12 bases between the two germline ends. Germline V lookup: CDR1 ENHRY, CDR2 SYGVKD.

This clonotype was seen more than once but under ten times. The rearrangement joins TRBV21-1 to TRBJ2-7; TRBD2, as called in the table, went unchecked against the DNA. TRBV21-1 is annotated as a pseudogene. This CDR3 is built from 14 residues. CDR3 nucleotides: TGTGCCAGCAGCAAAGGAGGTGAAGGGCCCGAGCAGTACTTC. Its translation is CASSKGGEGPEQYF.

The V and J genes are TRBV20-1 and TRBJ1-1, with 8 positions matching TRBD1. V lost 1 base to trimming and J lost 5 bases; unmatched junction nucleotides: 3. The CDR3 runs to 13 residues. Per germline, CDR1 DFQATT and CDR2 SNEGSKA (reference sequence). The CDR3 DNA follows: TGCAGTGCTAGAGCGGGACAGGAGACTGAAGCTTTCTTT. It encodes CSARAGQETEAFF.

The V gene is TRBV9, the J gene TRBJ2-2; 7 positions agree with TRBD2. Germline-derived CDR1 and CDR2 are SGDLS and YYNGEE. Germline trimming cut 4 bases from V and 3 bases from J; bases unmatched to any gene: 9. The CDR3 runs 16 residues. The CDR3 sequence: CASSPWEGAYTGELFF. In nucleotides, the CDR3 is TGTGCCAGCAGCCCCTGGGAGGGAGCTTACACCGGGGAGCTGTTTTTT.

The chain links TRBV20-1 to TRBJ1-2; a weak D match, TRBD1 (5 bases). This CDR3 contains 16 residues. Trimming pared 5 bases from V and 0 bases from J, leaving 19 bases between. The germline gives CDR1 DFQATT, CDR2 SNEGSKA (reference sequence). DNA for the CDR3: TGCAGTGCTCCCGGGGCGGGGTACGGGACTAACTATGGCTACACCTTC. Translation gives CSAPGAGYGTNYGYTF.

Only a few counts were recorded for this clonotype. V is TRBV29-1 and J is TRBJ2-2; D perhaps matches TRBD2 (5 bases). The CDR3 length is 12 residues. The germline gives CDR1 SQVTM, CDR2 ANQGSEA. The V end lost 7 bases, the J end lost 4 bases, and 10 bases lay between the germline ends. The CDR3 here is CSAPAGTGELFF. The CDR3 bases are TGCAGCGCACCGGCGGGCACCGGGGAGCTGTTTTTT.

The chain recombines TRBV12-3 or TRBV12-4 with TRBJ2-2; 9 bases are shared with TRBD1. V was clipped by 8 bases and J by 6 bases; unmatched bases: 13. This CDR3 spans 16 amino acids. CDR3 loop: CASGLGTGIVAGELFF. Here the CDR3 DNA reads TGTGCCAGCGGTCTAGGGACAGGGATTGTGGCCGGGGAGCTGTTTTTT.

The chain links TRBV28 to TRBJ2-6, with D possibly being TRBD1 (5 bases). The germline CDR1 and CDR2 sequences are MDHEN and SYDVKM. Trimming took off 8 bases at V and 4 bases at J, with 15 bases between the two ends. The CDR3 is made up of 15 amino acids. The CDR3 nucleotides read TGTGCCAGCCAAAGTGCAGGGTCCGGGGCCAACGTCCTGACTTTC. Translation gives CASQSAGSGANVLTF.

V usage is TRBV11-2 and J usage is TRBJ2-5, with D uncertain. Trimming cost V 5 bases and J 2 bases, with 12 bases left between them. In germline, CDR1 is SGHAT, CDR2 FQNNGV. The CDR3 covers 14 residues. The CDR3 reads CASSQRTLQETQYF. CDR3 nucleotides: TGTGCCAGCAGCCAGAGGACCCTTCAAGAGACCCAGTACTTC.

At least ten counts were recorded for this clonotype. The CDR3 is CASRRNTGELFF. Written as DNA, the CDR3 is TGTGCCAGCAGGCGGAACACCGGGGAGCTGTTTTTT. J is TRBJ2-2 and V is TRBV6-5; D is unresolved. The CDR3 extends over 12 amino acids. V lost 6 bases to trimming and J lost 1 base, with 3 bases between them. CDR1 and CDR2 (germline): MNHEY, SVGAGI.